The next 9 T cell receptor beta chains were all read from a single sample in a study of shared clonotypes between healthy human individuals. Profiling relied on immunoSEQ multiplex PCR, and the TCRdb table lists in-frame clones only, not all of them. Altogether 740,000 or so clones are present, 60% to 75% being singletons, with the ten largest covering 1.5% to 2%. What was sequenced was memory CD4+ T cells sorted from blood. Regarding subset: CD45RA-negative fraction. The receptors come from a woman in her twenties or thirties in good health.

The V and J genes are TRBV19 and TRBJ2-2; D gene unclear. The CDR3 has 15 residues. CDR1 is LNHDA and CDR2 is SQIVND in the germline V gene (reference sequence). Between the trimmed V and J ends, which lost 5 bases and 6 bases, there was a span of 16 bases. Written as DNA, the CDR3 is TGTGCCAGTAGTTTGATCCCTACGGCGGCCGGGGAGCTGTTTTTT. Its protein product is CASSLIPTAAGELFF. Filled out from reference TRBV19 and TRBJ2-2, the complete variable domain reads DGGITQSPKYLFRKEGQNVTLSCEQNLNHDAMYWYRQDPGQGLRLIYYSQIVNDFQKGDIAEGYSVSREKKESFPLTVTSAQKNPTAFYLCASSLIPTAAGELFFGEGSRLTVL.

The J gene is TRBJ1-2, the V gene TRBV29-1; D not resolved. There are 13 residues in the CDR3. Trimming removed 2 bases from V and 7 bases from J, with 14 bases in between. Germline V gene data show CDR1 as SQVTM and CDR2 as ANQGSEA. Here the CDR3 reads CSVEHYIYGGYTF. DNA of the CDR3: TGCAGCGTTGAACACTATATCTATGGTGGCTACACCTTC.

The chain combines TRBV25-1 with TRBJ2-3; D gene unclear. The CDR3 totals 12 residues. With 4 bases removed from V and 5 bases from J, the gap between germline ends came to 7 bases. The germline V gene has CDR1 MGHDK and CDR2 SYGVNS. This CDR3 is CASSGRGDTQYF. The CDR3 nucleotides are TGTGCCAGCAGTGGGAGAGGAGATACGCAGTATTTT.

The chain is built from TRBV30 and TRBJ1-2; 8 bases align to TRBD1. V shed 1 base, J shed 8 bases, and the junction held 3 bases outside the gene matches. CDR1 GTSNPN and CDR2 SVGIG come from the germline V gene (reference sequence). The CDR3 totals 12 residues. The CDR3 here is CAWSEQGEGYTF. In DNA, the CDR3 is TGTGCCTGGAGTGAACAGGGGGAGGGCTACACCTTC.

The genes are TRBV19 and TRBJ1-2; D unclear. V gave up 3 bases and J gave up 2 bases, with 19 bases separating them. The CDR3 totals 17 residues. Germline V lookup: CDR1 LNHDA, CDR2 SQIVND (reference sequence). CDR3 protein: CASSILLGSRGNYGYTF. Here the CDR3 DNA reads TGTGCCAGTAGTATTTTGTTGGGGTCTCGAGGCAACTATGGCTACACCTTC.

The chain carries TRBV5-1 and TRBJ2-7, with 8 bases that match TRBD1. With 6 bases clipped from V and 3 bases from J, the junction kept 11 bases outside the gene matches. Germline V gene lookup returns CDR1 SGHRS and CDR2 YFSETQ. CDR3 length: 15 residues. CDR3 loop: CASTDRTGPLYEQYF. CDR3 nucleotide sequence: TGCGCCAGCACCGACCGGACAGGGCCTCTCTACGAGCAGTACTTC.

As concerns this clone: Other DNA variants within this sample encode the same CDR3. The chain couples TRBV18 to TRBJ2-1; D is perhaps TRBD2 (6 bases). The germline V and J ends were trimmed by 2 bases and 7 bases, with 6 bases remaining between them. The length of the CDR3 is 12 residues. CDR1 KGHSH and CDR2 LQKENI come from the germline V gene. In DNA, the CDR3 is TGTGCCAGCTCACCAGGGGGGAATGAGCAGTTCTTC. This codes for CASSPGGNEQFF.

This clone was seen more than once but under ten times. J is TRBJ2-7 and V is TRBV6-5; D is unresolved. V lost 7 bases and J lost 5, with 12 bases in between. This CDR3 has 12 amino acids. The V gene's germline CDR1 is MNHEY and CDR2 SVGAGI. CDR3: CASNGPGHEQYF. The CDR3 DNA follows: TGTGCCAGCAACGGGCCCGGACACGAGCAGTACTTC.

This sequence joins TRBV28 and TRBJ2-3; D call uncertain. Trimming removed 3 bases at V and 4 bases at J, with 14 bases between. The germline V gene encodes CDR1 MDHEN and CDR2 SYDVKM. The CDR3 extends over 15 amino acids. The CDR3 sequence: CASSFPLTPADTQYF. CDR3 sequence (DNA): TGTGCCAGCAGTTTCCCGCTCACTCCGGCAGATACGCAGTATTTT.